The 29 T cell receptor beta chains below all came from one sample that was sequenced in a study of cytomegalovirus exposure and HLA in healthy donors. Primers for the PCR totalled 60 Vbeta and 13 Jbeta. TCRdb keeps only in-frame clones here, not all; method: immunoSEQ multiplex PCR. Of some 95,000 clones listed, 67% were seen once; the top ten hold 2.1%. The source material was PBMCs. The receptors derive from a young man in good health and CMV-seronegative.

This clone has more than one count but fewer than ten. This chain connects TRBV29-1 to TRBJ2-3, with 11 bases identical to TRBD2. V shed 7 bases, J shed 3 bases, and the junction held 9 bases outside the gene matches. Germline CDR1 and CDR2: SQVTM and ANQGSEA. The length of the CDR3 is 15 residues. CDR3 sequence (DNA): TGCAGCGCCCCCTCCGCTAGCGGGAGGACAGATACGCAGTATTTT. Translating gives CSAPSASGRTDTQYF.

V gene TRBV6-1 combines with J gene TRBJ2-1; no clear D. The V end was cut by 2 bases, the J end by 4 bases, with 6 bases between. Germline loops: CDR1 MNHNS, CDR2 SASEGT. The CDR3 is 13 residues long. DNA of the CDR3: TGTGCCAGCAGTGAACTAGGTTACAATGAGCAGTTCTTC. The encoded protein is CASSELGYNEQFF.

V usage is TRBV5-1 and J usage is TRBJ2-7, with TRBD1 matching over 8 bases. The germline V gene has CDR1 SGHRS and CDR2 YFSETQ. J gave up 6 bases and V 0 bases, and 5 bases lay outside the gene matches. CDR3 length equals 14 residues. CDR3 protein: CASSLGQGLREQYF. The CDR3 DNA reads TGCGCCAGCAGCTTGGGACAGGGGTTGCGCGAGCAGTACTTC.

This clone was detected once. The V and J genes are TRBV28 and TRBJ1-1; tentatively, D is TRBD1 (5 bases). Germline CDR1 reads MDHEN; CDR2 reads SYDVKM. With 1 base removed from V and 0 bases from J, the gap between germline ends came to 9 bases. The CDR3 spans 15 residues. In nucleotides, the CDR3 is TGTGCCAGCAGTTTATTGGGGGGAGTGAACACTGAAGCTTTCTTT. This translates into CASSLLGGVNTEAFF. The full variable domain, its missing parts supplied by reference TRBV28 and TRBJ1-1, is DVKVTQSSRYLVKRTGEKVFLECVQDMDHENMFWYRQDPGLGLRLIYFSYDVKMKEKGDIPEGYSVSREKKERFSLILESASTNQTSMYLCASSLLGGVNTEAFFGQGTRLTVV.

The V gene is TRBV6-5, the J gene TRBJ1-4; 7 nucleotides align to TRBD1. The CDR3 extends over 15 amino acids. V was clipped by 6 bases and J by 0 bases; unmatched bases: 4. Per the germline V gene, CDR1 is MNHEY and CDR2 is SVGAGI. The CDR3 region has the DNA TGTGCCAGCAGGTCGCAGGGGGCAACTAATGAAAAACTGTTTTTT. It yields the protein CASRSQGATNEKLFF.

The chain has TRBV10-1 and TRBJ2-5; tentatively, D is TRBD1 (6 bases). Germline CDR1 is WNHNN and CDR2 is SYGVQD (reference sequence). V was shortened by 4 bases and J by 3 bases, with 9 bases between the two germline ends. The CDR3 contains 13 residues. As DNA, the CDR3 is TGCGCCAGCAGTGGGACAGTAAAAGAGACCCAGTACTTC. Translating it yields CASSGTVKETQYF.

The chain uses TRBV30 and TRBJ1-1; 9 positions agree with TRBD1. The CDR3 has 12 residues. J gave up 10 bases and V 8 bases, and 11 bases lay outside the gene matches. Germline V gives CDR1 GTSNPN, CDR2 SVGIG (reference sequence). This chain's CDR3 is CALGDRAWGAFF. The CDR3 DNA sequence: TGTGCCCTAGGGGACAGGGCATGGGGAGCTTTCTTT.

V and J are TRBV11-2 and TRBJ2-3; D possibly corresponds to TRBD2 (6 bases). Germline loops: CDR1 SGHAT, CDR2 FQNNGV. The CDR3 covers 15 residues. V was pared by 4 bases and J by 2 bases, with 13 bases between. The CDR3 bases are TGTGCCAGCAGCTCGAGGTGGGACTCCACAGATACGCAGTATTTT. The encoded protein is CASSSRWDSTDTQYF.

V is TRBV11-2 and J is TRBJ1-5; D is undetermined. Germline lookup yields CDR1 SGHAT and CDR2 FQNNGV. V lost 0 bases and J 11 bases, leaving 11 bases between the germline ends. The CDR3 spans 13 residues. CDR3 amino acids: CASSLDPGLTQHF. CDR3 sequence (DNA): TGTGCCAGCAGCTTAGATCCGGGATTGACCCAGCATTTT.

The chain uses TRBV29-1 and TRBJ1-5; D gene ambiguous. This CDR3 has 14 amino acids. Germline lookup yields CDR1 SQVTM and CDR2 ANQGSEA. Trimming took off 4 bases at V and 0 bases at J, with 10 bases between the two ends. The CDR3 loop reads CSVAAGNSNQPQHF. In DNA, the CDR3 is TGCAGCGTTGCGGCGGGCAATAGCAATCAGCCCCAGCATTTT. Variable domain in full (rest from reference TRBV29-1 and TRBJ1-5): SAVISQKPSRDICQRGTSLTIQCQVDSQVTMMFWYRQQPGQSLTLIATANQGSEATYESGFVIDKFPISRPNLTFSTLTVSNMSPEDSSIYLCSVAAGNSNQPQHFGDGTRLSIL.

As concerns this clone: The same CDR3 also results from other DNA sequences found in this sample. The rearrangement joins TRBV29-1 to TRBJ1-1; TRBD1 might be the D (6 bases). CDR3 size: 11 residues. From germline, CDR1 is SQVTM and CDR2 ANQGSEA. The V end was cut by 6 bases, the J end by 4 bases, with 9 bases between. DNA of the CDR3: TGCAGCGTGGACAGAGGCACTGAAGCTTTCTTT. This encodes CSVDRGTEAFF.

J is TRBJ1-4 and V is TRBV9, with TRBD1 as a possible D gene (6 bases). This CDR3 comprises 16 residues. Germline loops: CDR1 SGDLS, CDR2 YYNGEE. V shed 0 bases and J shed 6 bases, with 15 bases lying between them. The DNA for the CDR3 is TGTGCCAGCAGCGTAGGGACAGAGGTCGGGGATGAAAAACTGTTTTTT. Its protein is CASSVGTEVGDEKLFF.

The chain recombines TRBV7-9 with TRBJ1-5; D not certain. The CDR3 runs to 14 residues. V was shortened by 5 bases and J by 3 bases, with 11 bases between the two germline ends. Germline V gene sequence: CDR1 SEHNR, CDR2 FQNEAQ (reference sequence). This chain's CDR3 is CASSREGNNQPQHF. The CDR3 nucleotides read TGTGCCAGCAGCAGGGAGGGTAACAATCAGCCCCAGCATTTT.

The rearrangement links TRBV6-1 to TRBJ1-1, with 9 bases matching TRBD1. The CDR3 consists of 14 residues. V was pared by 2 bases and J by 5 bases, with 3 bases of the junction left unmatched. Germline V gene lookup returns CDR1 MNHNS and CDR2 SASEGT. The CDR3, as DNA: TGTGCCAGCAGTGAAACAGGGGGCAGGACTGAAGCTTTCTTT. Its translation is CASSETGGRTEAFF.

This clone has just a few counts. The V and J genes are TRBV6-1 and TRBJ2-1; no reliable D call. Deletions cut 7 bases from V and 3 bases from J, with 13 bases between. This CDR3 contains 14 residues. Germline V CDR1 and CDR2: MNHNS, SASEGT. The CDR3 sequence is CASILSTHYNEQFF. In nucleotides, the CDR3 is TGTGCCAGCATCTTATCTACTCACTACAATGAGCAGTTCTTC.

The chain joins TRBV11-2 to TRBJ2-5, with 9 bases aligning to TRBD2. CDR1 is SGHAT and CDR2 is FQNNGV in the germline V gene. The CDR3 is 14 amino acids. V gave up 4 bases and J gave up 1 base; unmatched junction bases: 1. The CDR3 nucleotides read TGTGCCAGCAGCTGGACTAGCGTCCAAGAGACCCAGTACTTC. Residues: CASSWTSVQETQYF. Combining the CDR3 with reference TRBV11-2 and TRBJ2-5 gives the whole variable domain EAGVAQSPRYKIIEKRQSVAFWCNPISGHATLYWYQQILGQGPKLLIQFQNNGVVDDSQLPKDRFSAERLKGVDSTLKIQPAKLEDSAVYLCASSWTSVQETQYFGPGTRLLVL.

The chain combines TRBV11-2 with TRBJ2-7; 8 bases are a match to TRBD1. V lost 0 bases to trimming and J lost 0 bases; unmatched junction nucleotides: 4. Germline V gene sequence: CDR1 SGHAT, CDR2 FQNNGV. The CDR3 has 16 residues. The CDR3 is CASSLDLGTGSYEQYF. CDR3 DNA: TGTGCCAGCAGCTTAGATCTTGGGACAGGCTCCTACGAGCAGTACTTC.

The chain uses TRBV6-5 and TRBJ2-5; 11 bases are shared with TRBD1. Looked up from germline, CDR1 is MNHEY and CDR2 is SVGAGI. The junction had 4 bases not matched to a gene; V was cut back by 0 bases and J by 4 bases. The CDR3 contains 16 residues. The CDR3 sequence is CASSYSTGQGAETQYF. CDR3 DNA: TGTGCCAGCAGTTACTCTACCGGACAGGGGGCAGAGACCCAGTACTTC.

J is TRBJ1-2 and V is TRBV6-4; D may be TRBD1 (6 bases). The germline V and J ends were trimmed by 0 bases and 4 bases, with 12 bases remaining between them. The CDR3 contains 15 residues. CDR1 and CDR2 (germline): MRHNA, SNTAGT. CDR3 in amino acids: CASSDSMGASYGYTF. The CDR3 DNA is TGTGCCAGCAGTGACTCGATGGGGGCCAGCTATGGCTACACCTTC.

This sequence joins TRBV9 and TRBJ2-1; 7 bases map to TRBD2. The length of the CDR3 is 17 residues. V lost 1 base and J lost 1; bases outside the gene matches: 8. Germline V gives CDR1 SGDLS, CDR2 YYNGEE. CDR3 sequence (DNA): TGTGCCAGCAGCGTATCCAGTGGGGGGGGTTCCTACAATGAGCAGTTCTTC. This gives the protein CASSVSSGGGSYNEQFF.

The chain couples TRBV30 to TRBJ1-6, with 8 bases that match TRBD1. Germline-derived CDR1 and CDR2 are GTSNPN and SVGIG (reference sequence). This CDR3 is built from 15 residues. V lost 7 bases, J lost 3 bases, and 8 bases stayed unmatched. The CDR3 DNA follows: TGTGCCTTCGAGACAGGGGCGGTCTATAATTCACCCCTCCACTTT. Encoded protein: CAFETGAVYNSPLHF.

This clone occurred a few times. The rearrangement links TRBV2 to TRBJ2-7; 7 bases match TRBD2. V lost 8 bases, J lost 2 bases, and 3 bases stayed unmatched. The germline CDR1 and CDR2 sequences are SNHLY and FYNNEI. The CDR3 is 12 residues long. The CDR3 DNA reads as TGTGCCAGCCGGGACTACCCCTACGAGCAGTACTTC. Amino acid sequence: CASRDYPYEQYF.

The chain uses TRBV6-5 and TRBJ2-4; perhaps TRBD1 as D (5 bases). The germline CDR1 and CDR2 sequences are MNHEY and SVGAGI. The CDR3 runs to 14 residues. The V and J ends lost 4 bases and 7 bases respectively, with 14 bases between them. Here the CDR3 DNA reads TGTGCCAGCAGTTTAGGACAAGCCAGCAACATTCAGTACTTC. This codes for CASSLGQASNIQYF.

V and J are TRBV10-3 and TRBJ1-4, with 7 bases lining up with TRBD1. There are 15 residues in the CDR3. J was trimmed by 7 bases and V by 3 bases; bases with no gene match: 8. The germline CDR1 and CDR2 sequences are ENHRY and SYGVKD. This chain's CDR3 is CAISEGTAQGEKLFF. CDR3 sequence (DNA): TGTGCCATCAGTGAAGGGACAGCACAGGGTGAAAAACTGTTTTTT.

In its sample, this clone was seen a few times. This chain connects TRBV5-6 to TRBJ2-6; D ambiguous. Deletions cut 0 bases from V and 0 bases from J, with 10 bases between. Germline loops: CDR1 SGHDT, CDR2 YYEEEE. The CDR3 is made up of 17 amino acids. CDR3 nucleotide sequence: TGTGCCAGCAGCTTGGTGAGCGTTAGCTCTGGGGCCAACGTCCTGACTTTC. Translation gives CASSLVSVSSGANVLTF.

The chain recombines TRBV7-3 with TRBJ1-1; perhaps TRBD1 as D (5 bases). Germline lookup yields CDR1 SGHTA and CDR2 FQGTGA. Between the trimmed V and J ends, which lost 3 bases and 0 bases, there was a span of 5 bases. The CDR3 has 13 residues. This CDR3 is CASSLTVNTEAFF. CDR3 DNA sequence: TGTGCCAGCAGCTTGACAGTGAACACTGAAGCTTTCTTT. Combining the CDR3 with reference TRBV7-3 and TRBJ1-1 gives the whole variable domain GAGVSQTPSNKVTEKGKYVELRCDPISGHTALYWYRQSLGQGPEFLIYFQGTGAADDSGLPNDRFFAVRPEGSVSTLKIQRTERGDSAVYLCASSLTVNTEAFFGQGTRLTVV.

The rearrangement joins TRBV27 to TRBJ1-5, with 8 bases identical to TRBD1. CDR3 length equals 13 residues. V gave up 6 bases and J gave up 11 bases; unmatched junction bases: 9. The germline CDR1 and CDR2 sequences are MNHEY and SMNVEV (reference sequence). CDR3 protein: CASSFSPTGAQHF. In nucleotides, the CDR3 is TGTGCCAGCAGCTTTTCTCCGACAGGGGCCCAGCATTTT.

This chain uses TRBV30 with TRBJ2-3; 9 nucleotides align to TRBD2. Losses at the gene ends were 2 bases for V and 14 bases for J; bases not matched to a gene: 14. The CDR3 runs to 14 residues. From germline, CDR1 is GTSNPN and CDR2 SVGIG (reference sequence). The CDR3 nucleotides are TGTGCCTGGAGTCCGATCCAGGGGGGGACTAGCCCGTATTTT. Translated: CAWSPIQGGTSPYF.

The rearrangement links TRBV10-3 to TRBJ1-1; D ambiguous. The CDR3 consists of 15 residues. V lost 2 bases to trimming and J lost 1 base, with 11 bases between them. In germline, CDR1 is ENHRY, CDR2 SYGVKD. CDR3 sequence: CAISEAWQKNTEAFF. The CDR3 nucleotides are TGTGCCATCAGTGAGGCTTGGCAGAAGAACACTGAAGCTTTCTTT.